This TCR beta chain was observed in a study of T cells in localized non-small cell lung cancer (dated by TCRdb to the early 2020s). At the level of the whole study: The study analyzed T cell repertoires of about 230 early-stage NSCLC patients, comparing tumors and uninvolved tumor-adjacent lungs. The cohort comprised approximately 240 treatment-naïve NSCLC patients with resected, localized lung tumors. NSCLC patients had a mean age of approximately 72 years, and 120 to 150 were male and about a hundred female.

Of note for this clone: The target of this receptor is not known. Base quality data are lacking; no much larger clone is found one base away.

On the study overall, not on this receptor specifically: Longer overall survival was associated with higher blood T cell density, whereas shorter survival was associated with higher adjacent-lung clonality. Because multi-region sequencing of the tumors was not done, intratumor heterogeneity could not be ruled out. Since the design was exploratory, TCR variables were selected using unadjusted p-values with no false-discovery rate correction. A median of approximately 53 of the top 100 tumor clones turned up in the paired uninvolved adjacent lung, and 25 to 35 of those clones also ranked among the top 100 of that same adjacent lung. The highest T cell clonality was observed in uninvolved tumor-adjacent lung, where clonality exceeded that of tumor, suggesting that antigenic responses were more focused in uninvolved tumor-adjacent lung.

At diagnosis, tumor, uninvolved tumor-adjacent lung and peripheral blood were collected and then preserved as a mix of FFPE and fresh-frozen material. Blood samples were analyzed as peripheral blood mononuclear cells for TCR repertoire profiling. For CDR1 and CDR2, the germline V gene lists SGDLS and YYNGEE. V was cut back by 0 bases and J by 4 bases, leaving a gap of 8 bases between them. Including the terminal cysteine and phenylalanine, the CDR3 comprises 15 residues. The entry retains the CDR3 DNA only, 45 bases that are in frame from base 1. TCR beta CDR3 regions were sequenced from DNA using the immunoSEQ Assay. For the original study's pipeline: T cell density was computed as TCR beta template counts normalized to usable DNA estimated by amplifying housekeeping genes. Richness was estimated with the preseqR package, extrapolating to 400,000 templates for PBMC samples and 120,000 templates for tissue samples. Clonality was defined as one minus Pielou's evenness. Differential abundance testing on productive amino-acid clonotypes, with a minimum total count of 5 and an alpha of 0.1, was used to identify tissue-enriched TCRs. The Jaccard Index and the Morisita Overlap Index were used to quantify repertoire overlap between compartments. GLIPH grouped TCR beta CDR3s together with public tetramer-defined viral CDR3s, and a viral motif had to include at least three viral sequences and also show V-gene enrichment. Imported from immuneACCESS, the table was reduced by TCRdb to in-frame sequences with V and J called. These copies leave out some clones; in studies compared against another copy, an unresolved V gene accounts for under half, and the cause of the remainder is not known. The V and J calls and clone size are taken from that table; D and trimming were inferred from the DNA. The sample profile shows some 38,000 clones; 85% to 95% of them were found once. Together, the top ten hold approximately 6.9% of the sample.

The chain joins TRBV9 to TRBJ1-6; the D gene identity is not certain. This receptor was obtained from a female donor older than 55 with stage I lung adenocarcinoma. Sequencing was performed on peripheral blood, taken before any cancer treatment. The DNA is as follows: TGTGCCAGCAGCGTAGTAAAGGATTATAATTCACCCCTCCACTTT. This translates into CASSVVKDYNSPLHF.